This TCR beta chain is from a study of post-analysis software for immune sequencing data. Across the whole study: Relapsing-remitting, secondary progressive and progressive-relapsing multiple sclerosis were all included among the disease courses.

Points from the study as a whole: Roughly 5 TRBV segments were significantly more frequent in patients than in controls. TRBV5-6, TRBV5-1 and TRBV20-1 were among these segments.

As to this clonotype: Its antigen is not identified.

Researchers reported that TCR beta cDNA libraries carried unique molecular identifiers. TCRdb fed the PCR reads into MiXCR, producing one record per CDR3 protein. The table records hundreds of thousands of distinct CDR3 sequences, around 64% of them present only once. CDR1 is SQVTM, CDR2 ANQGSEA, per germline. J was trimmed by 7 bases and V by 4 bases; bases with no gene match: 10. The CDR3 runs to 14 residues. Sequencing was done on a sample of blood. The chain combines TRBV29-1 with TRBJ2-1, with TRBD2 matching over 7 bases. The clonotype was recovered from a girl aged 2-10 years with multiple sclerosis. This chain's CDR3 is CSVGGSLVRNEQFF. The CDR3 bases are TGCAGCGTTGGCGGGAGCTTGGTTAGGAATGAGCAGTTCTTC.